This note documents a single TCR beta chain sequence. This CDR3 is built from 13 residues. Germline CDR1 and CDR2: LNHDA and SQIVND (reference sequence). Trimming removed 6 bases at V and 1 base at J, with 9 bases between. Assay used: immunoSEQ multiplex PCR; TCRdb lists only in-frame clones, some missing. The table lists about 21,000 clones, more than 70% of them singletons. The data belong to a study of sequential checkpoint blockade in melanoma. As for the study in general: First-line arms were nivolumab then ipilimumab, or the reverse, randomized 1:1. Each arm's sequence ended with maintenance nivolumab.

Treatment denoted: randomized to nivolumab then ipilimumab (arm A) or the reverse (arm B). Patients had received no earlier DNA-damaging chemotherapy. From thawed PBMCs, live CD3+CD8+ cells negative for CD19 and CD56 were sorted. V is TRBV19 and J is TRBJ1-1, with D unresolved. The receptor's source is a human donor with melanoma. This specimen consisted of CD8+ T cells sorted from blood (inferred from file names), obtained from a patient given nivolumab and ipilimumab in sequence. The CDR3 reads CASRLTPNTEAFF. CDR3 DNA sequence: TGTGCCAGTAGGCTGACTCCGAACACTGAAGCTTTCTTT.